These 20 T cell receptor beta chains originate from one sample sequenced in a study of sequential checkpoint blockade in melanoma. Treatment noted: randomized to nivolumab then ipilimumab (arm A) or the reverse (arm B). TCRdb's table, derived via immunoSEQ multiplex PCR, lists solely in-frame clones and lacks some. The sample shows over 5,000 clones, over 25% of them seen only once. Here the sequenced sample was tumor tissue (inferred from file names), taken from a patient given nivolumab and ipilimumab in sequence. The receptors were gathered from a human donor with melanoma.

The sample holds many counts of this clone. The J gene is TRBJ1-5, the V gene TRBV6-8; D gene ambiguous. From germline, CDR1 is MNHGY and CDR2 SAAAGT. This CDR3 has 14 amino acids. Trimming removed 8 bases at V and 2 bases at J, with 13 bases between. The CDR3 DNA reads TGTGCCAGCTGGCCCAGAAGTGGCAATCAGCCCCAGCATTTT. This codes for CASWPRSGNQPQHF.

The rearrangement joins TRBV19 to TRBJ2-6; 7 nucleotides line up with TRBD2. Per the germline V gene, CDR1 is LNHDA and CDR2 is SQIVND (reference sequence). V lost 0 bases to trimming and J lost 0 bases; unmatched junction nucleotides: 11. This CDR3 is built from 20 residues. The CDR3 reads CASSIDRPRSGVSGANVLTF. In DNA form, the CDR3 reads TGTGCCAGTAGTATAGATCGTCCGCGGAGCGGGGTCTCTGGGGCCAACGTCCTGACTTTC.

This clone has just a few counts. This chain connects TRBV28 to TRBJ1-2; no reliable D call. Germline values: CDR1 MDHEN, CDR2 SYDVKM. The CDR3 covers 13 residues. V was pared by 5 bases and J by 5 bases, with 12 bases between. The CDR3: CASSRSGVYGYTF. As DNA, the CDR3 is TGTGCCAGCAGTCGTAGTGGCGTTTATGGCTACACCTTC.

A few counts support this clone. The chain carries TRBV11-3 and TRBJ2-3; TRBD2 matches at 15 bases. With V trimmed by 4 bases and J by 3 bases, 5 bases remained unmatched. The CDR3 covers 17 residues. Germline V CDR1 and CDR2: SGHNT, YENEEA. The CDR3: CASSYAGLAGGTDTQYF. CDR3 coding DNA: TGTGCCAGCAGCTACGCGGGACTAGCGGGAGGTACAGATACGCAGTATTTT.

The chain combines TRBV19 with TRBJ1-2; weak D call: TRBD1 (5 bases). Trimming pared 7 bases from V and 2 bases from J, leaving 14 bases between. The germline V gene has CDR1 LNHDA and CDR2 SQIVND (reference sequence). The CDR3 length is 14 residues. Here the CDR3 reads CASIPPGRNYGYTF. In DNA form, the CDR3 reads TGTGCCAGTATCCCCCCAGGGAGAAACTATGGCTACACCTTC. The complete variable domain, with remaining parts taken from reference TRBV19 and TRBJ1-2, reads DGGITQSPKYLFRKEGQNVTLSCEQNLNHDAMYWYRQDPGQGLRLIYYSQIVNDFQKGDIAEGYSVSREKKESFPLTVTSAQKNPTAFYLCASIPPGRNYGYTFGSGTRLTVV.

This clone is large. The chain is built from TRBV11-3 and TRBJ2-7; D unresolved. The CDR3 runs to 14 residues. Trimming shortened V by 1 base and J by 5 bases, and 12 bases separated the two germline ends. Looked up from germline, CDR1 is SGHNT and CDR2 is YENEEA. CDR3 in DNA: TGTGCCAGCAGCTTAGTAGCCGGCCTGAACGAGCAGTACTTC. Translation: CASSLVAGLNEQYF.

A few counts support this clone. V and J are TRBV11-3 and TRBJ1-4, with TRBD1 as a possible D gene (5 bases). This CDR3 region has 15 residues. Germline CDR1 reads SGHNT; CDR2 reads YENEEA. Trimming shortened V by 5 bases and J by 4 bases, and 14 bases separated the two germline ends. The CDR3 spells CASSATGPINEKLFF. The CDR3 DNA sequence: TGTGCCAGCAGCGCCACAGGTCCTATTAATGAAAAACTGTTTTTT.

In this sample, this clone turned up once. The CDR3 is CASTWGQGNNQPQHF. The CDR3 DNA reads as TGTGCCAGCACCTGGGGCCAGGGAAACAATCAGCCCCAGCATTTT. The chain uses TRBV18 and TRBJ1-5; D may be TRBD1 (5 bases). The germline CDR1 and CDR2 sequences are KGHSH and LQKENI. V was shortened by 8 bases and J by 3 bases, with 17 bases between the two germline ends. The length of the CDR3 is 15 residues.

J is TRBJ2-1 and V is TRBV5-1, with D perhaps given as TRBD1 or TRBD2 (5 bases each). Germline-derived CDR1 and CDR2 are SGHRS and YFSETQ. This CDR3 is built from 14 residues. Trimming stripped 4 bases from V and 7 bases from J, with 15 bases between. CDR3 bases: TGCGCCAGCAGCGTAGAGTTGGGGGAGAATGAGCAGTTCTTC. Amino acid sequence: CASSVELGENEQFF.

This clone was recorded once. The CDR3 spells CASSIQVHQPQHF. As DNA, the CDR3 is TGTGCCAGTAGTATACAGGTTCATCAGCCCCAGCATTTT. This rearrangement joins TRBV19 to TRBJ1-5, with no clear D. CDR3 length equals 13 residues. V gave up 2 bases and J gave up 5 bases, with 7 bases separating them. Germline CDR1 LNHDA, CDR2 SQIVND (reference sequence).

The chain carries TRBV18 and TRBJ1-5; TRBD1 is a possible D gene (5 bases). Trimming cost V 4 bases and J 3 bases, with 10 bases left between them. The CDR3 is 14 amino acids. Per germline, CDR1 KGHSH and CDR2 LQKENI. CDR3 region: CASSLQGPNQPQHF. The DNA of the CDR3 is TGTGCCAGCTCACTCCAGGGTCCCAATCAGCCCCAGCATTTT.

This clone came up a few times. This sequence joins TRBV28 and TRBJ2-5, with 9 bases aligning to TRBD2. There are 18 residues in the CDR3. Germline V gene sequence: CDR1 MDHEN, CDR2 SYDVKM. With 3 bases clipped from V and 2 bases from J, the junction kept 13 bases outside the gene matches. The CDR3 spells CASSFGFRTSAVQETQYF. Here the CDR3 DNA reads TGTGCCAGCAGTTTCGGGTTCCGGACTAGCGCGGTTCAAGAGACCCAGTACTTC.

This clone was seen only a few times. J is TRBJ2-7 and V is TRBV6-8, with TRBD2 matching over 7 bases. Germline lookup yields CDR1 MNHGY and CDR2 SAAAGT. This CDR3 is built from 15 residues. J was trimmed by 3 bases and V by 2 bases; bases with no gene match: 7. For the CDR3, the DNA is TGTGCCAGCAGTTACGCGGCGGGAGCTGGCTACGAGCAGTACTTC. Translated: CASSYAAGAGYEQYF.

This clone was recorded a few times. J is TRBJ2-7 and V is TRBV5-1; D gene ambiguous. The CDR3 contains 14 residues. CDR1 SGHRS and CDR2 YFSETQ come from the germline V gene. V was clipped by 0 bases and J by 2 bases, with 9 bases between them. The CDR3 protein is CASSLAAGPYEQYF. The DNA for the CDR3 is TGCGCCAGCAGCTTGGCGGCAGGTCCCTACGAGCAGTACTTC.

There are a few counts of this clone. The rearrangement uses TRBV4-1 and TRBJ2-6; D unresolved. Trimming removed 4 bases at V and 2 bases at J, with 9 bases between. Germline CDR1 is MGHRA and CDR2 is YSYEKL. The CDR3 extends over 15 amino acids. CDR3 DNA sequence: TGCGCCAGCAGCCGGGAACTCACTGGGGCCAACGTCCTGACTTTC. Amino acids: CASSRELTGANVLTF.

By its share, this clone is large (0.1 to 1%). The chain combines TRBV11-3 with TRBJ1-1; tentatively, D is TRBD1 (5 bases). Trimming stripped 3 bases from V and 0 bases from J, with 11 bases between. Germline V gene sequence: CDR1 SGHNT, CDR2 YENEEA. This CDR3 has 15 amino acids. DNA for the CDR3: TGTGCCAGCAGCTTGCCTGGGACCGTGAACACTGAAGCTTTCTTT. It encodes CASSLPGTVNTEAFF.

At least ten counts were recorded for this clone. The chain recombines TRBV11-3 with TRBJ2-7, with D unresolved. Germline assignment: CDR1 SGHNT and CDR2 YENEEA. CDR3 length: 15 amino acids. Trimming pared 0 bases from V and 6 bases from J, leaving 15 bases between. The CDR3 coding sequence is TGTGCCAGCAGCTTAGATGGCGGCTCTTTCTCCGAGCAGTACTTC. Its translation is CASSLDGGSFSEQYF.

About this clone: One end of the junction varies from germline; a read error may be responsible. The rearrangement links TRBV28 to TRBJ1-3; a possible D gene is TRBD1 (6 bases). This CDR3 comprises 14 residues. From germline, CDR1 is MDHEN and CDR2 SYDVKM. The CDR3 nucleotides read TGTGCCAGCAGTTTATTCCAGGGGTCCTTTTCAATTCGCTTT. Protein sequence: CASSLFQGSFSIRF.

This chain links TRBV19 with TRBJ2-7, with 7 bases lining up with TRBD1. CDR3 size: 14 residues. V lost 6 bases and J lost 4; bases outside the gene matches: 9. Germline V gives CDR1 LNHDA, CDR2 SQIVND (reference sequence). The CDR3: CASRTGQNGYEQYF. The CDR3 DNA reads TGTGCCAGTAGGACGGGACAGAATGGATACGAGCAGTACTTC.

By sample fraction, this clone is medium-sized. The chain uses TRBV11-3 and TRBJ1-3, with unresolved D. The CDR3 covers 15 residues. Germline lookup yields CDR1 SGHNT and CDR2 YENEEA. The V end was cut by 0 bases, the J end by 0 bases, with 6 bases between. The CDR3: CASSLDQVSGNTIYF. The DNA of the CDR3 is TGTGCCAGCAGCTTAGATCAAGTCTCTGGAAACACCATATATTTT.